This entry lists 11 T cell receptor beta chains sequenced from one sample in a study of cytomegalovirus exposure and HLA in healthy donors (TCRdb year 2017). The library was generated by the immunoSEQ multiplex PCR assay. The multiplex PCR relied on a mix of 60 forward primers for TCR Vbeta segments and 13 reverse primers for TCR Jbeta segments. TCRdb stores this immuneACCESS table with in-frame sequences only. Part of the clones is absent; in the studies checked, under half of the shortfall reflects unresolved V genes, and no reason is known for the rest. Across this sample there are approximately 190,000 clones, with more than 65% seen only once. Of the sample, roughly 3.1% falls within the top ten clones. Specimen: PBMCs. The receptors derive from a man aged 35 to 55 in good health and CMV-seropositive.

The chain recombines TRBV5-1 with TRBJ2-1; unclear D gene. The germline gives CDR1 SGHRS, CDR2 YFSETQ. Trimming removed 4 bases from V and 9 bases from J, with 11 bases in between. The CDR3 covers 12 residues. CDR3 sequence (DNA): TGCGCCAGCAGCCTAGAGTGGAGTGAGCAGTTCTTC. It translates to CASSLEWSEQFF.

V and J are TRBV9 and TRBJ2-3; a weak D match, TRBD1 (6 bases). V was trimmed by 2 bases and J by 3 bases, leaving 16 bases between them. CDR1 and CDR2 from the germline V gene are SGDLS and YYNGEE. CDR3 length equals 16 residues. The CDR3 region is CASSVETGLTTDTQYF. In DNA, the CDR3 is TGTGCCAGCAGCGTCGAAACAGGGTTGACGACAGATACGCAGTATTTT. Variable domain in full (rest from reference TRBV9 and TRBJ2-3): DSGVTQTPKHLITATGQRVTLRCSPRSGDLSVYWYQQSLDQGLQFLIQYYNGEERAKGNILERFSAQQFPDLHSELNLSSLELGDSALYFCASSVETGLTTDTQYFGPGTRLTVL.

The V and J genes are TRBV6-5 and TRBJ2-2; D ambiguous. CDR1 MNHEY and CDR2 SVGAGI come from the germline V gene. The length of the CDR3 is 14 residues. The V end was cut by 7 bases, the J end by 1 base, with 10 bases between. The CDR3 here is CASIPSRNTGELFF. The CDR3 region has the DNA TGTGCCAGCATCCCCTCCCGGAACACCGGGGAGCTGTTTTTT.

This clone has only a few counts. V gene TRBV10-3 combines with J gene TRBJ1-4, with a possible D match to TRBD1 (5 bases). Germline assignment: CDR1 ENHRY and CDR2 SYGVKD. The CDR3 is 15 amino acids. The germline V and J ends were trimmed by 5 bases and 5 bases, with 15 bases remaining between them. DNA of the CDR3: TGTGCCATCAGTTCCGGCCAGGGTGCAAATGAAAAACTGTTTTTT. Its translation: CAISSGQGANEKLFF.

This chain links TRBV6-5 with TRBJ2-5; D unresolved. This CDR3 region has 15 residues. Germline CDR1 is MNHEY and CDR2 is SVGAGI. Trimming shortened V by 0 bases and J by 3 bases, and 11 bases separated the two germline ends. The CDR3 loop is CASSYSIPTKETQYF. Written as DNA, the CDR3 is TGTGCCAGCAGTTACTCGATACCGACAAAAGAGACCCAGTACTTC.

The rearrangement links TRBV11-3 to TRBJ2-7; D is uncertain. Trimming shortened V by 5 bases and J by 0 bases, and 11 bases separated the two germline ends. CDR3 length: 14 amino acids. CDR1 is SGHNT and CDR2 is YENEEA in the germline V gene. CDR3 nucleotide sequence: TGTGCCAGCAGCCCCAGCTGGAGCTCCTACGAGCAGTACTTC. This sequence encodes CASSPSWSSYEQYF. The full variable domain, rest sourced from reference TRBV11-3 and TRBJ2-7, is EAGVVQSPRYKIIEKKQPVAFWCNPISGHNTLYWYLQNLGQGPELLIRYENEEAVDDSQLPKDRFSAERLKGVDSTLKIQPAELGDSAVYLCASSPSWSSYEQYFGPGTRLTVT.

This chain links TRBV28 with TRBJ2-2; TRBD1 is a possible D gene (7 bases). V was clipped by 7 bases and J by 7 bases, with 16 bases between them. This CDR3 is built from 14 residues. Germline V gene sequence: CDR1 MDHEN, CDR2 SYDVKM. The CDR3 loop is CASTTGGQLGELFF. The CDR3 nucleotides are TGTGCCAGCACCACCGGGGGACAGCTCGGGGAGCTGTTTTTT.

V is TRBV5-4 and J is TRBJ1-2; 7 nucleotides agree with TRBD1. In germline, CDR1 is SGHNT, CDR2 YYREEE (reference sequence). The V gene end was trimmed by 6 bases and the J gene end by 7 bases; junction bases not matched to a gene: 6. The CDR3 consists of 12 residues. CDR3 nucleotide sequence: TGTGCCAGCAAAGACAGGGTTTCTGGCTACACCTTC. It yields the protein CASKDRVSGYTF. The full variable domain, in which reference TRBV5-4 and TRBJ1-2 provide the parts outside the CDR3, is ETGVTQSPTHLIKTRGQQVTLRCSSQSGHNTVSWYQQALGQGPQFIFQYYREEENGRGNFPPRFSGLQFPNYSSELNVNALELDDSALYLCASKDRVSGYTFGSGTRLTVV.

The V call is TRBV28, the J call TRBJ2-2, with a possible D match to TRBD1 (5 bases). This CDR3 comprises 13 residues. Germline loops: CDR1 MDHEN, CDR2 SYDVKM. V was pared by 10 bases and J by 8 bases, with 17 bases between. CDR3 nucleotide sequence: TGTGCCACCCCGGACACTTTCACTGGGGAGCTGTTTTTT. Translation gives CATPDTFTGELFF.

The rearrangement uses TRBV29-1 and TRBJ2-1, with TRBD2 identical over 8 bases. In germline, CDR1 is SQVTM, CDR2 ANQGSEA. The CDR3 totals 19 residues. The trim removed 7 bases at V and 11 bases at J, leaving 31 bases unmatched. CDR3 loop: CSALSGGSKSGRIVAKQFF. The DNA for the CDR3 is TGCAGCGCCCTCTCCGGGGGGTCGAAGAGCGGGAGAATCGTCGCCAAGCAGTTCTTC.

V and J are TRBV4-2 and TRBJ2-3, with a weak D call TRBD1 (6 bases). Germline CDR1 LGHNA, CDR2 YNFKEQ. The CDR3 is 18 residues long. Between the trimmed V and J ends, which lost 5 bases and 0 bases, there was a span of 21 bases. The CDR3 bases are TGTGCCAGCAGCGCGACAGGAGATCTCCCCACTAGCACAGATACGCAGTATTTT. Residues: CASSATGDLPTSTDTQYF.